This TCR beta chain comes out of a study of shared clonotypes between healthy human individuals. CDR1 and CDR2 (germline): LGHNT, FRNRAP. Trimming pared 6 bases from V and 0 bases from J, leaving 11 bases between. This CDR3 comprises 14 residues. At deep level, the assay was performed. Repertoires were generated with immunoSEQ multiplex PCR, while TCRdb's copy carries only in-frame clones and drops some. The table shows over a million clones, with about 84% occurring only once. This clone has just a few counts. This receptor was obtained from a man younger than 35 in good health. Some clones in this sample may be carry-over from other donors' samples. Material: memory CD4+ T cells from PBMCs. Subset indicated: CD45RA-negative fraction. The chain employs TRBV12-5 and TRBJ1-1, with D possibly being TRBD1 (6 bases). CDR3 bases: TGTGCTAGTGGAGCAGGGGTGATGAACACTGAAGCTTTCTTT. Its translation: CASGAGVMNTEAFF.